This T cell receptor beta chain was sequenced in a study of blood T cell repertoires in COVID-19. Turning to the study itself: There were acute and convalescent COVID-19 samples, and they came from the United States, Italy and Spain. Sample material is recorded as cDNA or gDNA derived from T cells, B-cell-depleted T cells, or PBMCs.

In the source study's methods: From reference gene primer amplification, estimates of nucleated cell counts were derived. The protocol was immunoSEQ multiplex PCR, while the TCRdb copy is restricted to in-frame clones and leaves out a portion. The V and J calls and the clone size are those of that table, but D and trimming were determined from the DNA. The table records 140,000 to 150,000 clones, around 88% of them present only once. This receptor was obtained from a man aged 55 to 70 with active or convalescent COVID-19. Sequencing was carried out using peripheral blood.

CDR3 bases: TGTGCCAGCAGTCCGGGACAGGCCCAAGAGACCCAGTACTTC. Translating gives CASSPGQAQETQYF. V is TRBV28 and J is TRBJ2-5, with 8 bases identical to TRBD1. Germline CDR1 reads MDHEN; CDR2 reads SYDVKM. The CDR3 is 14 residues long. V dropped 5 bases and J dropped 1; count of bases not matched to a gene: 3.